The entry below describes one T cell receptor (beta chain). Sequencing was performed with immunoSEQ multiplex PCR; in TCRdb, only in-frame clones are kept and a portion is missing. Of roughly 230,000 clones in the sample, 90% were seen once. V was trimmed by 1 base and J by 2 bases, leaving 8 bases between them. CDR3 size: 13 residues. CDR1 is GTSNPN, CDR2 SVGIG, per germline (reference sequence). This specimen comes from a study of cytomegalovirus exposure and HLA in healthy donors. Study details: The 95 to 150 validation repertoires used a platform that matched the one used for the approximately 670 first-cohort repertoires, as a later analysis reported.

Donors came from a validation cohort of 95 to 150 subjects, distinct from the first 666-subject cohort. This clonotype was obtained from a woman aged 25 to 39 in good health and CMV-seronegative. The V gene is TRBV30, the J gene TRBJ1-2; D gene unclear. Specimen: PBMCs. The CDR3, as DNA: TGTGCCTGGAGTGGTGGACTGAACTATGGCTACACCTTC. It translates to CAWSGGLNYGYTF. The variable domain in full, completed from reference TRBV30 and TRBJ1-2, reads SQTIHQWPATLVQPVGSPLSLECTVEGTSNPNLYWYRQAAGRGLQLLFYSVGIGQISSEVPQNLSASRPQDRQFILSSKKLLLSDSGFYLCAWSGGLNYGYTFGSGTRLTVV.